The T cell receptor (beta chain) under discussion was sequenced for a study of T cell changes during pregnancy in multiple sclerosis. Method: immunoSEQ multiplex PCR; TCRdb's copy keeps in-frame clones and lacks some. Among fewer than 35,000 clones listed, about 93% were seen once. The CDR3 covers 13 residues. The V and J ends lost 1 base and 6 bases respectively, with 9 bases between them. CDR1 is SGHAT and CDR2 is FQDESV in the germline V gene (reference sequence). The chain combines TRBV11-1 with TRBJ2-5; no definite D call. The source is a female donor with multiple sclerosis, enrolled in a pregnancy study. Sequenced here: CD4+ T cells from peripheral blood mononuclear cells, sampled after pregnancy. CDR3 residues: CASSLDLEKTQYF. CDR3 DNA: TGTGCCAGCAGCTTAGATTTAGAAAAGACCCAGTACTTC.